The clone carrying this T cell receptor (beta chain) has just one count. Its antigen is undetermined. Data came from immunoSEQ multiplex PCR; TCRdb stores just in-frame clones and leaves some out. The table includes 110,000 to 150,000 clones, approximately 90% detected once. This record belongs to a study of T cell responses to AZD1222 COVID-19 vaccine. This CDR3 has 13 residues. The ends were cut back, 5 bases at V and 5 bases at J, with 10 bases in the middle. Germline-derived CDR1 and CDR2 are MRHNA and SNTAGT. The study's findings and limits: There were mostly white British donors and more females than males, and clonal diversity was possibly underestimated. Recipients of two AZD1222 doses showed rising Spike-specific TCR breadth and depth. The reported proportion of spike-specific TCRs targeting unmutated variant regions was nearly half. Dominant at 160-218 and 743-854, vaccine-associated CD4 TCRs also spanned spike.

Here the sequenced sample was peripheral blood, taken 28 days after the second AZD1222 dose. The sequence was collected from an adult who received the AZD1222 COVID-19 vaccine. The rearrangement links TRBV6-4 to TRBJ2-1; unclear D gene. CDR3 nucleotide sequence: TGTGCCAGCAGTCGCGGCCAAAACAATGAGCAGTTCTTC. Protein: CASSRGQNNEQFF.